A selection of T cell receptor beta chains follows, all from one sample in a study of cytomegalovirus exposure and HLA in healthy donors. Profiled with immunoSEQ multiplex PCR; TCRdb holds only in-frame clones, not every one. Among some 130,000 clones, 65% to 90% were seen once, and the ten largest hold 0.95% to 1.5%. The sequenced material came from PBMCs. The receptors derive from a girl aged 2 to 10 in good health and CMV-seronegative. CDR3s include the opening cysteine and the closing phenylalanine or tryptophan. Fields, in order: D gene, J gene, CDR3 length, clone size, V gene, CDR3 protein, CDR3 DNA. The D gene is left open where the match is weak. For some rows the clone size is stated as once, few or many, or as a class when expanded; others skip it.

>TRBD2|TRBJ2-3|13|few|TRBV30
CAWAGGSADTQYF
TGTGCCTGGGCCGGCGGGAGTGCAGATACGCAGTATTTT
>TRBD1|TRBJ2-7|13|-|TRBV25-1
CASSGQGAYEQYF
TGTGCCAGCAGTGGTCAGGGGGCCTACGAGCAGTACTTC
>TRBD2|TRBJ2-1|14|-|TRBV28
CASSLTSKVGEQFF
TGTGCCAGCAGTTTGACTAGCAAGGTCGGTGAGCAGTTCTTC
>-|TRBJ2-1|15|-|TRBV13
CASSLLRGDYNEQFF
TGTGCCAGCAGCTTACTGCGGGGAGACTACAATGAGCAGTTCTTC
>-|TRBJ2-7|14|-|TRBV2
CASPRGRGSVEQYF
TGTGCCAGCCCCCGGGGAAGAGGGTCCGTTGAGCAGTACTTC
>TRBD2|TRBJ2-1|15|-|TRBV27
CASSFAGGSYNEQFF
TGTGCCAGCAGTTTTGCGGGAGGGTCCTACAATGAGCAGTTCTTC
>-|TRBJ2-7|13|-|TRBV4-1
CASSQVQGYEQYF
TGCGCCAGCAGCCAAGTCCAGGGATACGAGCAGTACTTC
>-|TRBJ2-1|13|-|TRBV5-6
CASSFWRNNEQFF
TGTGCCAGCAGCTTCTGGAGGAACAATGAGCAGTTCTTC
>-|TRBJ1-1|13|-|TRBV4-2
CASSQGEDTEAFF
TGTGCCAGCAGCCAAGGAGAGGACACTGAAGCTTTCTTT
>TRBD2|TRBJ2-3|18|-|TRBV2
CASSFPSTSGRASDTQYF
TGTGCCAGCAGTTTCCCTTCGACTAGCGGGCGGGCCTCAGATACGCAGTATTTT
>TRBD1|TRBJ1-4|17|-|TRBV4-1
CASSQIRDRVRSEKLFF
TGCGCCAGCAGCCAAATCAGGGACAGGGTCCGTTCTGAAAAACTGTTTTTT
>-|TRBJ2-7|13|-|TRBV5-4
CASSLWPPYEQYF
TGTGCCAGCAGCTTGTGGCCCCCCTACGAGCAGTACTTC
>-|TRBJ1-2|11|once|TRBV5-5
CASTGNYGYTF
TGTGCCAGCACAGGGAACTATGGCTACACCTTC
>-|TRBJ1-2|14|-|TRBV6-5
CASGAPLGNYGYTF
TGTGCCAGCGGGGCCCCTTTGGGTAACTATGGCTACACCTTC
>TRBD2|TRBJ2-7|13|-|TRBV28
CASSSSGAHEQYF
TGTGCCAGCAGTTCTAGCGGGGCCCACGAGCAGTACTTC
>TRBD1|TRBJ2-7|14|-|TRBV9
CASSVGTEHYEQYF
TGTGCCAGCAGCGTTGGGACAGAGCACTACGAGCAGTACTTC
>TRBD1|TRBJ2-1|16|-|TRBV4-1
CASSQEQGRLGNEQFF
TGCGCCAGCAGCCAAGAACAGGGGAGATTGGGCAATGAGCAGTTCTTC
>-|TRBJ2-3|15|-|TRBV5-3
CARSFGVGRTDTQYF
TGTGCCAGAAGCTTTGGGGTGGGGCGAACAGATACGCAGTATTTT
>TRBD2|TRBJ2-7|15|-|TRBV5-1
CASSKTSGRPYEQYF
TGCGCCAGCTCCAAGACTAGCGGGAGGCCCTACGAGCAGTACTTC
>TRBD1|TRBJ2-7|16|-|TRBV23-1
CASSQSSRDRGYEQYF
TGCGCCAGCAGTCAATCGAGCCGGGACAGGGGCTACGAGCAGTACTTC
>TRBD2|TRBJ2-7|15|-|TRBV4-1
CASSQGAGGPYEQYF
TGCGCCAGCAGCCAAGGAGCGGGAGGGCCGTACGAGCAGTACTTC
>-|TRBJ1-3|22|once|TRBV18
CASSQRQGTPRWMGPPGNTIYF
TGTGCCAGCTCACAGAGGCAGGGGACACCGCGGTGGATGGGGCCCCCTGGAAACACCATATATTTT
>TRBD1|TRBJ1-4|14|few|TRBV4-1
CASSHSGTGGKLFF
TGCGCCAGCAGCCACTCCGGGACAGGGGGAAAACTGTTTTTT
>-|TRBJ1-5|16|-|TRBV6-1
CASSDDNRLSNQPQHF
TGTGCCAGCAGTGATGATAACCGACTTAGCAATCAGCCCCAGCATTTT
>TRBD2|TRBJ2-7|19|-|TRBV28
CASSGMGLARSVVGYEQYF
TGTGCCAGCAGTGGAATGGGACTAGCGAGGAGTGTCGTGGGCTACGAGCAGTACTTC
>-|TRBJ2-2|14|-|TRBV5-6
CASSLWWGHGELFF
TGTGCCAGCAGCTTGTGGTGGGGCCACGGGGAGCTGTTTTTT
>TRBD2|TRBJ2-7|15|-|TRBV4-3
CASSRFGGAGYEQYF
TGCGCCAGCAGCCGCTTCGGGGGGGCGGGTTACGAGCAGTACTTC
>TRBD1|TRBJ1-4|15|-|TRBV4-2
CASSHGDSNNEKLFF
TGTGCCAGCAGCCACGGGGACAGTAATAATGAAAAACTGTTTTTT
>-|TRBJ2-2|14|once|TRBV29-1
CSVSVGGAGGELFF
TGCAGCGTTTCTGTGGGTGGGGCCGGAGGGGAGCTGTTTTTT
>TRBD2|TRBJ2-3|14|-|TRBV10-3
CAISPTSGTDTQYF
TGTGCCATCAGTCCGACTAGCGGCACAGATACGCAGTATTTT
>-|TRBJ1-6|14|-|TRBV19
CASSIRGLNSPLHF
TGTGCCAGTAGTATTCGGGGTCTGAATTCACCCCTCCACTTT
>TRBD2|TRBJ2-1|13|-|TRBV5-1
CASGRTSDVEQFF
TGCGCCAGCGGCCGGACTAGCGACGTTGAGCAGTTCTTC
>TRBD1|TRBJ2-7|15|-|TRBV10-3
CAISEKGQEPYEQYF
TGTGCCATCAGTGAGAAGGGACAGGAGCCCTACGAGCAGTACTTC
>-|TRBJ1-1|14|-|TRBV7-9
CASSVQGKGTEAFF
TGTGCCAGCAGCGTTCAGGGTAAGGGCACTGAAGCTTTCTTT
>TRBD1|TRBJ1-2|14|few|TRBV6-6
CASSETGANYGYTF
TGTGCCAGCAGTGAGACAGGGGCTAACTATGGCTACACCTTC
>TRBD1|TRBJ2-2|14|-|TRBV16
CASSPGQSTGELFF
TGTGCCAGCAGCCCGGGACAGAGCACCGGGGAGCTGTTTTTT
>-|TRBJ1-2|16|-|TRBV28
CASSGPRGWFDYGYTF
TGTGCCAGCTCCGGCCCCAGGGGATGGTTCGACTATGGCTACACCTTC
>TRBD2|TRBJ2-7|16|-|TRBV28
CASSLRYSGRAYEQYF
TGTGCCAGCAGCTTGAGATATAGCGGGAGGGCTTACGAGCAGTACTTC
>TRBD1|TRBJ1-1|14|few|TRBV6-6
CASSRGQGNTEAFF
TGTGCCAGCAGTCGAGGACAGGGGAACACTGAAGCTTTCTTT
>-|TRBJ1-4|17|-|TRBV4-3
CASSQDRPATTNEKLFF
TGCGCCAGCAGCCAAGATCGCCCAGCGACAACTAATGAAAAACTGTTTTTT
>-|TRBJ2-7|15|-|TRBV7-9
CASSSQTVQIQEQYF
TGTGCCAGCAGCTCACAGACAGTTCAAATACAGGAGCAGTACTTC
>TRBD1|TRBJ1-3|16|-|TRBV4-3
CASSQYVNGQGSTIYF
TGCGCCAGCAGCCAATACGTCAACGGACAGGGAAGCACCATATATTTT
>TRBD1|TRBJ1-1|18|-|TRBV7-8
CASSLEGARWSGNTEAFF
TGTGCCAGCAGCTTAGAGGGGGCGAGATGGAGTGGGAACACTGAAGCTTTCTTT
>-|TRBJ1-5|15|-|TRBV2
CASSDLGFSNQPQHF
TGTGCCAGCAGTGACCTCGGGTTTAGCAATCAGCCCCAGCATTTT
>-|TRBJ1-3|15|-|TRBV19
CASSTTGLSGNTIYF
TGTGCCAGTAGTACAACAGGGCTCTCTGGAAACACCATATATTTT
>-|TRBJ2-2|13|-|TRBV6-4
CASSDRGTGELFF
TGTGCCAGCAGTGACAGGGGCACCGGGGAGCTGTTTTTT
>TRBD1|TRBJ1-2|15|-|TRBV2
CASTIPRDSFYGYTF
TGTGCCAGCACTATCCCTCGGGACAGCTTCTATGGCTACACCTTC
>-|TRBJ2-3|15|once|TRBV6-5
CASSASVVRTDTQYF
TGTGCCAGCAGTGCATCAGTGGTACGCACAGATACGCAGTATTTT